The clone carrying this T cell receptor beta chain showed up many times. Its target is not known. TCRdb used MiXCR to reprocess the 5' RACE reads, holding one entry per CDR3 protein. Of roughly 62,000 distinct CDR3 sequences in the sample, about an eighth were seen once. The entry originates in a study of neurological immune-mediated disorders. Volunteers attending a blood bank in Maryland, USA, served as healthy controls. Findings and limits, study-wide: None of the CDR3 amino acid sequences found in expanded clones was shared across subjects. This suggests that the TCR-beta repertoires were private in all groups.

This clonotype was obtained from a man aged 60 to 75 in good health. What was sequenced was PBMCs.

CDR3 bases: TGCGCCAGCAAACAAAAGGATAACTATGGCTACACCTTC. Residues: CASKQKDNYGYTF. This chain connects TRBV10-2 to TRBJ1-2, with D unresolved. CDR1 is WSHSY and CDR2 is SAAADI in the germline V gene. The V end was cut by 7 bases, the J end by 1 base, with 10 bases between. CDR3 length equals 13 residues.